The 28 T cell receptor beta chains below come from one sample, sequenced in a study of T cells in Graves' hyperthyroidism and ophthalmopathy. Template material for amplifying TCR beta CDR3 regions consisted of RNA transcripts. HTBI primers drove first-round RT-PCR of the TCR CDR3. TCRdb reanalysed the multiplex PCR reads using MiXCR and keeps one entry per CDR3 protein. In the table there are 730,000 or so distinct CDR3 sequences, around a sixth of which are singletons. Material for sequencing was blood. The source is a woman in her forties or fifties with Graves' hyperthyroidism that later progressed to Graves' ophthalmopathy.

The rearrangement joins TRBV7-9 to TRBJ1-1; D is unclear. Germline CDR1 is SEHNR and CDR2 is FQNEAQ (reference sequence). V was clipped by 5 bases and J by 2 bases, with 18 bases between them. The CDR3 loop spans 16 amino acids. CDR3 region: CASSPALQAPNTEAFF. DNA of the CDR3: TGTGCCAGCAGCCCTGCGCTGCAGGCACCCAACACTGAAGCTTTCTTT.

Points on this clonotype: This may be a read error: a much more frequent sequence differs by one nucleotide. V and J are TRBV6-5 and TRBJ1-2, with 8 bases lining up with TRBD1. Unmatched junction bases numbered 4, after V lost 2 bases and J lost 8 bases. The CDR3 covers 13 residues. CDR1 is MNHEY and CDR2 is SVGAGI in the germline V gene. Written as DNA, the CDR3 is TGTGCCAGCAGTTACGCGACAGGGGCCGGCTACACCTTC. Protein product: CASSYATGAGYTF.

The gene calls are TRBV5-4 and TRBJ1-5, with a possible D match to TRBD1 (6 bases). The germline V gene encodes CDR1 SGHNT and CDR2 YYREEE (reference sequence). Trimming removed 1 base at V and 5 bases at J, with 13 bases between. This CDR3 comprises 15 residues. CDR3 in amino acids: CASSLKGGGDQPQHF. The CDR3 DNA reads TGTGCCAGCAGCTTGAAAGGAGGGGGGGATCAGCCCCAGCATTTT.

This clonotype was counted between two and nine times. The chain combines TRBV10-3 with TRBJ1-2, with 7 bases matching TRBD1. The CDR3 is made up of 14 amino acids. Losses at the gene ends were 4 bases for V and 6 bases for J; bases not matched to a gene: 8. CDR1 and CDR2 from the germline V gene are ENHRY and SYGVKD. DNA of the CDR3: TGTGCCATCAGTGGGTCTCCTCAGGGGGATGGCTACACCTTC. Protein: CAISGSPQGDGYTF.

The chain uses TRBV11-2 and TRBJ1-2; tentative D call: TRBD1 (5 bases). V lost 3 bases, J lost 7 bases, and 24 bases lay in between. The germline gives CDR1 SGHAT, CDR2 FQNNGV. CDR3 length equals 17 residues. CDR3 loop: CASSFLFWGSHGSGYTF. The CDR3 DNA is TGTGCCAGCAGCTTTTTATTTTGGGGCTCCCACGGTTCTGGCTACACCTTC.

This clonotype was counted only a few times. The chain uses TRBV6-1 and TRBJ1-6, with TRBD1 identical over 9 bases. The CDR3 totals 14 residues. Germline CDR1 MNHNS, CDR2 SASEGT. V was clipped by 10 bases and J by 9 bases; unmatched bases: 10. CDR3 DNA sequence: TGTGCCACCGCCAACAGGGGGCGTTTTTCACCCCTCCACTTT. The encoded protein is CATANRGRFSPLHF.

The chain recombines TRBV19 with TRBJ1-1; D may be TRBD1 (6 bases). Germline V gene lookup returns CDR1 LNHDA and CDR2 SQIVND (reference sequence). Trimming shortened V by 7 bases and J by 7 bases, and 16 bases separated the two germline ends. The CDR3 runs to 13 residues. CDR3: CASIPRDTHEAFF. CDR3 sequence (DNA): TGTGCCAGTATCCCCCGGGACACCCATGAAGCTTTCTTT. The full variable domain, completed using reference TRBV19 and TRBJ1-1, is DGGITQSPKYLFRKEGQNVTLSCEQNLNHDAMYWYRQDPGQGLRLIYYSQIVNDFQKGDIAEGYSVSREKKESFPLTVTSAQKNPTAFYLCASIPRDTHEAFFGQGTRLTVV.

Ten or more counts support this clonotype. V and J are TRBV7-9 and TRBJ1-1; D might be TRBD1 (6 bases). The CDR3 spans 15 residues. Germline V gives CDR1 SEHNR, CDR2 FQNEAQ (reference sequence). V was clipped by 8 bases and J by 1 base, with 17 bases between them. CDR3 sequence: CASFRWGAKNTEAFF. CDR3 DNA sequence: TGTGCCAGCTTCAGGTGGGGGGCAAAGAACACTGAAGCTTTCTTT.

The rearrangement joins TRBV10-2 to TRBJ2-5, with a possible D match to TRBD1 (6 bases). The germline gives CDR1 WSHSY, CDR2 SAAADI. The ends were cut back, 4 bases at V and 3 bases at J, with 18 bases in the middle. This CDR3 comprises 16 residues. The CDR3 spells CASSGSTGAPKETQYF. CDR3 in DNA: TGCGCCAGCAGTGGGTCGACAGGCGCACCCAAAGAGACCCAGTACTTC.

The count of this clonotype is one. The CDR3 DNA follows: TGTGCCAGCAGATCGACCGGGACGACCCTGGGGACCCAGTACTTC. It translates to CASRSTGTTLGTQYF. This chain uses TRBV12-3 or TRBV12-4 with TRBJ2-5; either TRBD1 or TRBD2 may fit D (5 bases each). The CDR3 is 15 amino acids. Trimming pared 6 bases from V and 7 bases from J, leaving 21 bases between.

This clonotype came up many times. This sequence joins TRBV2 and TRBJ2-1; D might be TRBD2 (7 bases). The CDR3 runs 15 residues. The V gene's germline CDR1 is SNHLY and CDR2 FYNNEI. The germline V and J ends were trimmed by 6 bases and 8 bases, with 20 bases remaining between them. The CDR3 DNA reads as TGTGCCAGCAGCCCGAGGGGGGGGCTAGTATATGAGCAGTTCTTC. Its protein is CASSPRGGLVYEQFF.

This clonotype was seen more than once but under ten times. The chain combines TRBV9 with TRBJ2-5, with 9 bases that match TRBD2. V was clipped by 0 bases and J by 1 base; unmatched bases: 10. The CDR3 extends over 18 amino acids. Per germline, CDR1 SGDLS and CDR2 YYNGEE. The DNA for the CDR3 is TGTGCCAGCAGCGTAGAGTGGGGGGGAGCGGGGGGCCAAGAGACCCAGTACTTC. It encodes CASSVEWGGAGGQETQYF.

This clonotype was observed at least ten times. This chain links TRBV3-1 with TRBJ1-5, with D uncertain. With 4 bases removed from V and 1 base from J, the gap between germline ends came to 14 bases. CDR3 length equals 16 residues. In germline, CDR1 is LGHDT, CDR2 YNNKEL (reference sequence). The CDR3 DNA sequence: TGTGCCAGCAGCCCCCGGGCAGGCGACAGCAATCAGCCCCAGCATTTT. This codes for CASSPRAGDSNQPQHF.

This clonotype occurred many times. This rearrangement joins TRBV10-3 to TRBJ1-5, with D hard to call. The V and J ends lost 3 bases and 0 bases respectively, with 6 bases between them. Germline lookup yields CDR1 ENHRY and CDR2 SYGVKD. The CDR3 loop spans 14 amino acids. CDR3 amino acids: CAISDTDSNQPQHF. In DNA, the CDR3 is TGTGCCATCAGTGATACAGATAGCAATCAGCCCCAGCATTTT.

The chain combines TRBV5-1 with TRBJ1-1, with TRBD1 as a possible D gene (5 bases). V lost 3 bases and J lost 10, with 19 bases in between. Germline V gene data show CDR1 as SGHRS and CDR2 as YFSETQ. CDR3 length: 14 residues. CDR3 protein: CASSYGGESGVAFF. The CDR3 DNA follows: TGCGCCAGCAGCTACGGGGGAGAATCCGGGGTAGCTTTCTTT.

As regards this clonotype: Being one base from a much bigger clone, this may be a read error. The chain employs TRBV3-1 and TRBJ2-3; D call uncertain. The CDR3 has 14 residues. In germline, CDR1 is LGHDT, CDR2 YNNKEL (reference sequence). This CDR3 is CAGSQNSLPDTQYF. CDR3 DNA: TGTGCCGGCAGCCAAAACTCCCTACCAGATACGCAGTATTTT.

This clonotype was detected only a few times. CDR3 nucleotides: TGTGCCACCAGCAGAGAGGGCGCCGGTAGCAATCAGCCCCAGCATTTT. It encodes CATSREGAGSNQPQHF. V and J are TRBV15 and TRBJ1-5; D gene ambiguous. CDR1 LNHNV and CDR2 YYDKDF come from the germline V gene (reference sequence). Trimming shortened V by 0 bases and J by 0 bases, and 9 bases separated the two germline ends. The CDR3 sequence is 16 residues long.

This clonotype occurred many times. The chain joins TRBV12-3 or TRBV12-4 to TRBJ2-2; weak D call: TRBD1 (6 bases). Trimming took off 3 bases at V and 0 bases at J, with 8 bases between the two ends. This CDR3 contains 15 residues. CDR3 region: CASSFYRANTGELFF. The CDR3 nucleotides are TGTGCCAGCAGTTTTTACAGGGCGAACACCGGGGAGCTGTTTTTT.

This chain joins TRBV9 and TRBJ1-6; D is possibly TRBD1 (5 bases). Germline V gives CDR1 SGDLS, CDR2 YYNGEE. Between the trimmed V and J ends, which lost 0 bases and 10 bases, there was a span of 14 bases. The CDR3 is 15 amino acids. The CDR3 DNA reads as TGTGCCAGCAGCGTAGTGGCGCAGGGACCCTCACCCCTCCACTTT. This sequence encodes CASSVVAQGPSPLHF.

This clonotype was seen a few times. The V call is TRBV4-1, the J call TRBJ1-2; TRBD1 matches at 10 bases. Germline V gene sequence: CDR1 MGHRA, CDR2 YSYEKL. The CDR3 contains 12 residues. The V and J ends lost 4 bases and 12 bases, in that order; junction bases with no gene match: 5. CDR3 sequence (DNA): TGCGCCAGCAGCCCCGGGACAGGGGAGGACACCTTC. Translating gives CASSPGTGEDTF.

This sequence joins TRBV9 and TRBJ2-1; 7 nucleotides line up with TRBD1. V shed 3 bases and J 5 bases; nucleotides not matched to a gene: 2. Germline loops: CDR1 SGDLS, CDR2 YYNGEE. The length of the CDR3 is 13 residues. CDR3 residues: CASSGGQHNEQFF. Written as DNA, the CDR3 is TGTGCCAGCAGCGGGGGACAGCACAATGAGCAGTTCTTC.

This clonotype was seen repeatedly, ten times or more. The rearrangement links TRBV18 to TRBJ1-2, with D possibly TRBD1 on 6 matching bases. V dropped 3 bases and J dropped 5 bases, with 13 bases sitting between them. CDR1 is KGHSH and CDR2 is LQKENI in the germline V gene. The CDR3 runs 14 residues. CDR3 nucleotides: TGTGCCAGCTCACCCTCCGGGGACAAATATGGCTACACCTTC. Encoded protein: CASSPSGDKYGYTF. Full variable domain (outside the CDR3, taken from reference TRBV18 and TRBJ1-2): NAGVMQNPRHLVRRRGQEARLRCSPMKGHSHVYWYRQLPEEGLKFMVYLQKENIIDESGMPKERFSAEFPKEGPSILRIQQVVRGDSAAYFCASSPSGDKYGYTFGSGTRLTVV.

In this sample, this clonotype turned up many times. J is TRBJ1-4 and V is TRBV6-1; the D is unclear. Deletions cut 1 base from V and 1 base from J, with 7 bases between. CDR3 length equals 15 residues. Looked up from germline, CDR1 is MNHNS and CDR2 is SASEGT. DNA of the CDR3: TGTGCCAGCAGTGAAGGGCCGGGAACTAATGAAAAACTGTTTTTT. It encodes CASSEGPGTNEKLFF.

V gene TRBV2 combines with J gene TRBJ2-1, with 12 bases lining up with TRBD1. Germline V lookup: CDR1 SNHLY, CDR2 FYNNEI. The J segment lost 8 bases and the V segment lost 8 bases, leaving 10 bases of the junction unmatched. The length of the CDR3 is 15 residues. CDR3 region: CASFRDRGLLDEQFF. The CDR3 DNA follows: TGTGCCAGCTTCCGGGACAGGGGGCTTTTAGATGAGCAGTTCTTC.

The rearrangement links TRBV19 to TRBJ1-1; 11 positions match TRBD1. The CDR3 length is 15 residues. Per germline, CDR1 LNHDA and CDR2 SQIVND (reference sequence). With 4 bases clipped from V and 3 bases from J, the junction kept 4 bases outside the gene matches. The CDR3 loop is CASSSRDRGDTEAFF. CDR3 coding DNA: TGTGCCAGTAGTAGTCGGGACAGGGGGGACACTGAAGCTTTCTTT.

The chain is built from TRBV19 and TRBJ2-1, with 10 bases aligning to TRBD1. The germline gives CDR1 LNHDA, CDR2 SQIVND (reference sequence). The CDR3 length is 16 residues. V lost 4 bases to trimming and J lost 8 bases; unmatched junction nucleotides: 11. CDR3: CASSTTGQGRLDEQFF. CDR3 DNA sequence: TGTGCCAGTAGTACGACGGGACAGGGGAGACTCGATGAGCAGTTCTTC.

This clonotype was seen many times. The chain links TRBV10-2 to TRBJ2-2; the D is unclear. Germline assignment: CDR1 WSHSY and CDR2 SAAADI. There are 15 residues in the CDR3. V was shortened by 11 bases and J by 0 bases, with 16 bases between the two germline ends. The CDR3 protein is CADPFGLANTGELFF. The DNA of the CDR3 is TGCGCCGACCCATTCGGTCTCGCGAACACCGGGGAGCTGTTTTTT.

The chain links TRBV6-2 or TRBV6-3 to TRBJ2-1; 15 bases map to TRBD2. The CDR3 contains 20 residues. The germline CDR1 and CDR2 sequences are MNHEY and SVGEGT. V dropped 6 bases and J dropped 9; count of bases not matched to a gene: 21. CDR3 in DNA: TGTGCCAGCAGCTTGTGGGGTCCACGAGGACTAGCGGGGGGGCGTGTTGAGCAGTTCTTC. Translated: CASSLWGPRGLAGGRVEQFF.